This entry lists 15 T cell receptor beta chains sequenced from one sample in a study of cytomegalovirus exposure and HLA in healthy donors. Both 60 Vbeta primers and 13 Jbeta primers went into the PCR. The method was immunoSEQ multiplex PCR; TCRdb's version includes in-frame clones alone and lacks a portion of them. The sample has tens of thousands of clones, roughly 60% seen once. The sequencing sample was made of PBMCs. These receptors were collected from a middle-aged man in good health and CMV-seropositive.

The chain has TRBV7-2 and TRBJ2-5; the match to TRBD2 covers 12 bases. V trimming: 5 bases; J trimming: 6 bases; junction bases outside the gene matches: 4. From germline, CDR1 is SGHTA and CDR2 FQGNSA. CDR3 length: 14 residues. CDR3 bases: TGTGCCAGCAGCCCTCTAGCGGGGGGGCAGACCCAGTACTTC. Its translation is CASSPLAGGQTQYF.

This clone was recorded a few times. This sequence joins TRBV7-9 and TRBJ2-7, with TRBD1 as a possible D gene (5 bases). The ends were cut back, 3 bases at V and 5 bases at J, with 8 bases in the middle. The CDR3 runs to 12 residues. Germline loops: CDR1 SEHNR, CDR2 FQNEAQ (reference sequence). The CDR3 sequence: CASSLIGDEQYF. In DNA form, the CDR3 reads TGTGCCAGCAGCTTGATAGGGGACGAGCAGTACTTC.

The chain carries TRBV4-1 and TRBJ1-2; maybe TRBD1 (5 bases). Germline assignment: CDR1 MGHRA and CDR2 YSYEKL. V was cut by 4 bases and J by 2 bases, with 17 bases left in between. The CDR3 has 16 residues. Here the CDR3 reads CASSRGLGPKNYGYTF. DNA for the CDR3: TGCGCCAGCAGCCGGGGACTCGGACCGAAAAACTATGGCTACACCTTC.

This chain links TRBV9 with TRBJ2-4; maybe TRBD2 (6 bases). V was clipped by 6 bases and J by 8 bases, with 18 bases between them. CDR1 SGDLS and CDR2 YYNGEE come from the germline V gene. The length of the CDR3 is 14 residues. The CDR3 DNA reads as TGTGCCAGCAATCTTGGGGGGTTGGAGGACATTCAGTACTTC. Translating it yields CASNLGGLEDIQYF.

V is TRBV4-1 and J is TRBJ1-2, with D hard to call. Trimming removed 2 bases at V and 4 bases at J, with 11 bases between. The CDR3 totals 14 residues. Per the germline V gene, CDR1 is MGHRA and CDR2 is YSYEKL. CDR3 residues: CASSQRQDIYGYTF. In DNA form, the CDR3 reads TGCGCCAGCAGCCAACGTCAGGATATCTATGGCTACACCTTC.

The gene calls are TRBV25-1 and TRBJ1-6; 10 bases are a match to TRBD1. The J segment lost 7 bases and the V segment lost 7 bases, leaving 4 bases of the junction unmatched. Germline V lookup: CDR1 MGHDK, CDR2 SYGVNS. The CDR3 runs 14 residues. The chain's CDR3 is CASTGTGVNSPLHF. DNA for the CDR3: TGTGCCAGCACTGGGACAGGGGTGAATTCACCCCTCCACTTT.

The sample holds one count of this clone. The genes are TRBV29-1 and TRBJ2-5, with 8 bases matching TRBD2. The CDR3 sequence is 12 residues long. Germline-derived CDR1 and CDR2 are SQVTM and ANQGSEA. The V and J ends lost 6 bases and 4 bases, in that order; junction bases with no gene match: 4. For the CDR3, the DNA is TGCAGCGTATCGGGGGGGTCAGAGACCCAGTACTTC. Translation: CSVSGGSETQYF. The full variable domain, its missing parts supplied by reference TRBV29-1 and TRBJ2-5, is SAVISQKPSRDICQRGTSLTIQCQVDSQVTMMFWYRQQPGQSLTLIATANQGSEATYESGFVIDKFPISRPNLTFSTLTVSNMSPEDSSIYLCSVSGGSETQYFGPGTRLLVL.

V usage is TRBV15 and J usage is TRBJ2-3, with D unresolved. Trimming left V 6 bases short and J 4 bases short, with 14 bases between. Per the germline V gene, CDR1 is LNHNV and CDR2 is YYDKDF (reference sequence). The CDR3 length is 14 residues. The chain's CDR3 is CATSPPPSADTQYF. Written as DNA, the CDR3 is TGTGCCACCAGTCCCCCTCCCTCCGCAGATACGCAGTATTTT.

The chain couples TRBV9 to TRBJ1-2, with D possibly matching TRBD1 (6 bases). V was pared by 0 bases and J by 3 bases, with 6 bases between. The length of the CDR3 is 13 residues. Germline assignment: CDR1 SGDLS and CDR2 YYNGEE. In DNA, the CDR3 is TGTGCCAGCAGCGTAGGGACAGACTATGGCTACACCTTC. Amino acid sequence: CASSVGTDYGYTF. The full variable domain, with the rest looked up from reference TRBV9 and TRBJ1-2, is DSGVTQTPKHLITATGQRVTLRCSPRSGDLSVYWYQQSLDQGLQFLIQYYNGEERAKGNILERFSAQQFPDLHSELNLSSLELGDSALYFCASSVGTDYGYTFGSGTRLTVV.

V and J are TRBV15 and TRBJ1-5, with D hard to call. Per germline, CDR1 LNHNV and CDR2 YYDKDF (reference sequence). The CDR3 contains 14 residues. V was shortened by 1 base and J by 5 bases, with 9 bases between the two germline ends. CDR3 DNA: TGTGCCACCAGCAGAGGGAGGCGGGATCAGCCCCAGCATTTT. It translates to CATSRGRRDQPQHF.

This clone has more than one count but fewer than ten. This chain links TRBV30 with TRBJ1-5, with 8 bases that match TRBD1. The CDR3 is made up of 14 amino acids. J lost 2 bases, V lost 1 base, and 1 base had no gene match. Germline values: CDR1 GTSNPN, CDR2 SVGIG (reference sequence). The CDR3 loop is CAWSATGGNQPQHF. In nucleotides, the CDR3 is TGTGCCTGGAGTGCGACAGGGGGCAATCAGCCCCAGCATTTT.

The chain uses TRBV9 and TRBJ2-5, with 7 bases identical to TRBD2. This CDR3 contains 16 residues. CDR1 and CDR2 (germline): SGDLS, YYNGEE. The V and J ends lost 4 bases and 2 bases, in that order; junction bases with no gene match: 11. CDR3 amino acids: CASSPSVGGGQETQYF. The CDR3 DNA reads TGTGCCAGCAGCCCTTCCGTGGGGGGGGGACAAGAGACCCAGTACTTC.

The rearrangement joins TRBV29-1 to TRBJ2-1; 10 bases are shared with TRBD2. Per germline, CDR1 SQVTM and CDR2 ANQGSEA. The CDR3 covers 15 residues. V was clipped by 2 bases and J by 9 bases; unmatched bases: 10. The CDR3 is CSVEPLAGRMGEQFF. DNA for the CDR3: TGCAGCGTTGAACCACTAGCGGGGAGAATGGGTGAGCAGTTCTTC.

CDR3 amino acids: CASSSRQRLFF. DNA for the CDR3: TGTGCCAGCAGCTCAAGACAAAGACTGTTTTTT. The chain is built from TRBV7-6 and TRBJ1-4; no reliable D call. In germline, CDR1 is SGHVS, CDR2 FNYEAQ. The V gene lost 4 bases and the J gene lost 13 bases, with 10 bases spanning the gap. The CDR3 is 11 residues long.

This chain links TRBV18 with TRBJ2-1; 8 bases match TRBD2. The CDR3 runs to 14 residues. Trimming cost V 3 bases and J 8 bases; bases outside gene matches: 6. Germline CDR1 and CDR2: KGHSH and LQKENI. This CDR3 reads CASSPLGLEDEQFF. CDR3 sequence (DNA): TGTGCCAGCTCACCGTTGGGACTAGAAGATGAGCAGTTCTTC.